This T cell receptor (beta chain) was recovered during a study of blood T cell repertoires in COVID-19. Study-level background: Acute and convalescent COVID-19 samples came from the United States, Italy and Spain. The analysed material was cDNA or gDNA that came from T cells, B-cell-depleted T cells, or PBMCs.

There are a few counts of this clone. As handled by the study authors: Nucleated cell counts were estimated from reference gene primer amplification. Generated by immunoSEQ multiplex PCR, the TCRdb table keeps only in-frame clones and is missing some. For V, J and clone size, that table is used; D and trimming come from the DNA. The data contain 130,000 to 150,000 clones, more than 80% of them singletons. Germline V gene sequence: CDR1 SGHDN, CDR2 FVKESK. The CDR3 extends over 15 amino acids. Trimming took 0 bases from V and 4 from J, leaving 13 bases between them. The sequence derives from a human donor with acute or convalescent COVID-19. The donor label of this sample is uncertain. Material: peripheral blood. The chain has TRBV14 and TRBJ2-7, with D maybe TRBD1 (7 bases). CDR3 residues: CASSQDPTGRYEQYF. DNA of the CDR3: TGTGCCAGCAGCCAAGACCCGACAGGGAGGTACGAGCAGTACTTC.